This TCR beta chain was obtained from a study of T cell responses to AZD1222 COVID-19 vaccine. Overall study findings and caveats: An increase in Spike-specific TCR breadth and depth was observed after two AZD1222 doses. Nearly half of unique spike-specific TCRs reportedly avoided B.1.351 and B.1.1.7 mutated regions. Females outnumbered males among donors, who were mostly white British; clonal diversity was possibly underestimated.

Sequenced by immunoSEQ multiplex PCR; TCRdb stores in-frame clones only, minus some. The repertoire consists of about 84,000 clones, with around nine tenths occurring once and the leading ten covering around a tenth. Pooled in the analysis were second doses at about 4 or about 12 weeks. With respect to this clone: The antigen is unknown.

CDR1 SGHRS and CDR2 YFSETQ come from the germline V gene. V gave up 4 bases and J gave up 0 bases, with 29 bases separating them. The length of the CDR3 is 21 residues. The TCR was taken from an adult who received the AZD1222 COVID-19 vaccine. The genes are TRBV5-1 and TRBJ1-3; D perhaps matches TRBD1 (6 bases). Sequences were derived from peripheral blood, sampled 28 days after the second AZD1222 dose. Here the CDR3 DNA reads TGCGCCAGCAGCCCTTCCCCCCCGGGACAATTCCCCGAGAGCTCTGGAAACACCATATATTTT. Translation gives CASSPSPPGQFPESSGNTIYF.